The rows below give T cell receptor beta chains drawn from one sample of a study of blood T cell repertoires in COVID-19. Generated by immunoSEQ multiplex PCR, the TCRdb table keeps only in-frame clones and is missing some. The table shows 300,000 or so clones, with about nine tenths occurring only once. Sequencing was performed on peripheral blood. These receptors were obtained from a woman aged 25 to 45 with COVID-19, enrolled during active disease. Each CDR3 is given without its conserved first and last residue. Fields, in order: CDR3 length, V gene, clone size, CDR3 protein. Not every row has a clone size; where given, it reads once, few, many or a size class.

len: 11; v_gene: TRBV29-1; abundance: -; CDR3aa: SVDRGASPGYT
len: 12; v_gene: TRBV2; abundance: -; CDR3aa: ASSVDMLNTEAF
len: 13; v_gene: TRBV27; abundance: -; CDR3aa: ASSRTTSGQETQY
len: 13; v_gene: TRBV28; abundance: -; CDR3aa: ASSPQGRGTTEAF
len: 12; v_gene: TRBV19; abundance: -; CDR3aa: ASIPGQGSTEAF
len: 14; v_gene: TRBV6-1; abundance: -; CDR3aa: ASSEGTSGITDTQY
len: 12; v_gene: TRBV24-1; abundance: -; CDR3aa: ATADSYQYGEQF
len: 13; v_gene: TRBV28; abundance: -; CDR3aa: ASSSPGTGSQPQH
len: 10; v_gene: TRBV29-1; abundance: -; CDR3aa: SVGLMAYEQY
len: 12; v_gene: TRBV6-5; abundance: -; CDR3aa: ASSTDRGPAEAF
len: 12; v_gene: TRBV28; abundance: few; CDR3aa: ASRPVGVNTEAF
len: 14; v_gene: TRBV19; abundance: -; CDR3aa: ASKGASGSTNEKLF
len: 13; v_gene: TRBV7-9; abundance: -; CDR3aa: ASSLHRDHNSPLH
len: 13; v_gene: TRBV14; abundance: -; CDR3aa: ASSQDRGTNEKLF
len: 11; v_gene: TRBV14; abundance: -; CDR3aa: ASSQSLNTEAF
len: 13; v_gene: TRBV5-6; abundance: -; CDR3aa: ASSPLAGAGNEQF
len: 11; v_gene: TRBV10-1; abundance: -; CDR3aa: ASSRGTGGEQY
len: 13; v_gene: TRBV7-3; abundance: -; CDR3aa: ASSPGTGRAETQY
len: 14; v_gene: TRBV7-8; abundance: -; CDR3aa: ASSRGTGAMNTEAF
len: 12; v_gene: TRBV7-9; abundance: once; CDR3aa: ASSSGTDNEKLF
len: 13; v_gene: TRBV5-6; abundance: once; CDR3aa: ASSLAGGEDGELF
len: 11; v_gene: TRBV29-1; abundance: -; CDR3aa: SVQGGISYEQY
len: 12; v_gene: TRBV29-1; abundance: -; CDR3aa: SVEDRDRQETQY
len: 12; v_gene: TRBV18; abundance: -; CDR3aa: ASSKTGTETEQY
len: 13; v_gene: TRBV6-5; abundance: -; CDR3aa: ASRIPGLAGRGQF
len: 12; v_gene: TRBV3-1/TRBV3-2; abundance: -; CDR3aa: ASRIQGVPGELF
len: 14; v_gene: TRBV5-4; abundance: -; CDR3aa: ASSLTGDATNEKLF
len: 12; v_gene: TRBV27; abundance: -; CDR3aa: ASSPRGDHYGYT
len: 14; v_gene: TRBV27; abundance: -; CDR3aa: ASSLMAVKLNTEAF
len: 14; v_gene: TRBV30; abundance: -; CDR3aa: AWSATGTLGTTPLH
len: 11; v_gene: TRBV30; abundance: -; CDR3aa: AWARQGENEQF
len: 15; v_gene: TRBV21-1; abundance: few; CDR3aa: ASSSPGQGAGDTEAF
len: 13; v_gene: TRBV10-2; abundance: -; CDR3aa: ASRGTSTLNTEAF
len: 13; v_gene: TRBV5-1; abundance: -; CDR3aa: ASSVRTGYTDTQY
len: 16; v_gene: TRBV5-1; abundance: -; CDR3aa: ASSKTSGSSPGGNEQF
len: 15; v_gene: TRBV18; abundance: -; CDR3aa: ASSPLQPGQGLSEQF
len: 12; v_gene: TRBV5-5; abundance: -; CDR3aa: ASSKQTGLETQY
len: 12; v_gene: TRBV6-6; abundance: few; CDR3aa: ASSYESSYNEQF
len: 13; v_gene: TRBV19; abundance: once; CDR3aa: ASSSSGLNTGELF
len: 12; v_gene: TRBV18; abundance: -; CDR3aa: ASSPLDRDQPQH
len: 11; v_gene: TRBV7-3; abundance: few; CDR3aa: ASSIGQGNEQY
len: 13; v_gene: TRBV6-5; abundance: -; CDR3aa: ASSYSRDRGTEAF
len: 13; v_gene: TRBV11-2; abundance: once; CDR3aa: ASSLGGVGKQPQH